This T cell receptor beta chain was identified during a study of T-cell memory formation after mild COVID-19 (dated by TCRdb to the early 2020s). About the investigation overall: TCR sequence clusters from the two donors were found to be largely donor specific. The cohort comprised two young, previously healthy adult volunteers, one female and one male. In a couple of donors, T-cell clones that expanded and contracted after mild COVID-19 were tracked by sequencing TCRalpha and TCRbeta repertoires over time.

The sequencer listed for this sample is Illumina NovaSeq 6000. TCRalpha and TCRbeta cDNA libraries were built by 5'RACE with constant-segment primers, adding sample barcodes and unique molecular identifiers. RNA was extracted from every sample with Trizol reagent. Amplification of the libraries took two PCR steps, and the second step added a second sample barcode plus Illumina TruSeq adapters. Libraries were sequenced on an Illumina NovaSeq with 2 x 150 bp paired-end reads. The authors' analysis ran thus. The reads were demultiplexed and collapsed into UMI-guided consensus sequences using migec v1.2.7. Using mixcr v2.1.11, UMI consensuses were aligned to TRA and TRB V and J templates and then assembled into clonotypes. A clonotype was counted as expanded or contracted only if both edgeR and NoisET called the change significant, with noise models trained on biological replicates. edgeR calls used a false discovery rate-adjusted p below 0.01 and a log2 fold-change threshold of 1. PCA with hierarchical clustering of max-normalized trajectories of the 1000 most abundant clonotypes was used as exploratory dynamics analysis. Each responding clone was given a CD4 or CD8 phenotype based on the CD4+ and CD8+ repertoires, which had been sequenced separately. TCRdb trimmed public reads at Q25 via fastp, called clones via MiXCR and kept in-frame beta chains. Each CDR3 protein appears once, grouped with its most common genes and DNA. The V and J calls follow TCRdb's processing rather than the paper's. Within this sample are about 350,000 distinct CDR3 sequences, with approximately 13% of them counted one time only. The ten largest clones represent about 20% of the sample.

Worth noting for this clonotype: Its antigen is unknown. Per-base qualities were not stored, and no clone one base away is much larger.

Study-wide findings and limitations: Whether the second-wave clones peaking on day 37 were SARS-CoV-2 specific was not confirmed. The study included only two mild cases, and larger cohorts that include severe cases with pre-infection samples were judged to be necessary. The detection of some responding clones in pre-infection memory suggests that pre-existing cross-reactive memory T cells joined the SARS-CoV-2 response. Contracting CD4+ clones turned up mainly in the CM and EM memory subsets, whereas EMRA was where CD8+ clones were enriched. Clones contracting from day 15 to 85 had balanced CD4/CD8 phenotypes, while a second wave expanding from day 15 to 37 was biased towards CD4+.

PBMCs were isolated by Ficoll-Paque density gradient centrifugation. From the cysteine up to the phenylalanine, the CDR3 has a length of 14 residues. Kept here is only the CDR3 DNA, which spans 42 bases and is read in frame from base 1. CDR1 LGHNA and CDR2 YNFKEQ are derived from the germline V gene. V is reduced by 4 bases and J by 2 bases, leaving a spacing of 9 bases between them. This receptor was identified in a man between 18 and 35 years old who had mild COVID-19 (a few samples of this study predate the infection). The sample titles of this study are shuffled in the database, so cell type and time point are left out; the donor was told from shared clones. This sequence uses TRBV4-2 and TRBJ2-1; the D gene remains uncertain. Sequencing was done on a sample of PBMCs or a T cell subset sorted from them (not recorded which). Here the CDR3 is given as CASSRVRPYNEQFF. The sequenced DNA: TGTGCCAGCAGCCGGGTGAGGCCCTACAATGAGCAGTTCTTC.